The source of this T cell receptor (beta chain) is a study of T cells after yellow fever vaccination. Turning to the study itself: The SMART-Seq v4 Ultra Low Input method served to prepare the low-cell-number fractions.

The V gene's germline CDR1 is SGHRS and CDR2 YFSETQ. V gave up 2 bases and J gave up 3 bases; unmatched junction bases: 4. The CDR3 has 15 residues. UMIs and a universal primer site were added when TCR cDNA was made by 5'RACE template switching. From the 5' RACE reads, TCRdb called clonotypes with MiXCR, one entry per CDR3 protein. The data contain 150,000 to 200,000 distinct CDR3 sequences, approximately 6% of them singletons. Of note for this clonotype: The antigen is unknown.

General study results and limits: Among all clonotypes, a small share was observed in both CD4 and CD8 compartments. Once the booster was given, most primary-vaccination clones reappeared, at approximately 97% for CD4 and over 70% for CD8.

This sequence originates from a man younger than 30 who received the YFV17D yellow fever vaccine. Sequenced material: CD4+ T cells sorted from PBMCs, taken on the day of the first yellow fever vaccination. The rearrangement uses TRBV5-1 and TRBJ1-4; 7 bases are shared with TRBD1. The CDR3 DNA reads TGCGCCAGCAGCTTCTACAGGGGCGCTAATGAAAAACTGTTTTTT. It is translated as CASSFYRGANEKLFF. Based on the CDR3 plus reference TRBV5-1 and TRBJ1-4, the full variable domain is KAGVTQTPRYLIKTRGQQVTLSCSPISGHRSVSWYQQTPGQGLQFLFEYFSETQRNKGNFPGRFSGRQFSNSRSEMNVSTLELGDSALYLCASSFYRGANEKLFFGSGTQLSVL.